This passage covers 6 T cell receptor beta chains from one sample sequenced in a study of human T cells and chemical hapten exposure. The sample's time point: patch test 2, 6 weeks after DPC sensitization. Treatment in this sample: therapeutic diphenylcyclopropenone sensitization with weekly scalp DPC. MiXCR, run by TCRdb on the RACE reads, gives a single entry per CDR3 protein. This sample has 89,000 or so distinct CDR3 sequences; 6% to 8.5% occur once, and the top ten carry approximately 1.2%. Here the sequenced sample was whole blood, taken in connection with sensitization to the hapten diphenylcyclopropenone (DPC). The source is a woman between 25 and 40 years old with alopecia areata. Some clones in this sample may be carry-over from other donors' samples.

V gene TRBV5-1 combines with J gene TRBJ1-1; no clear D gene. Germline CDR1 is SGHRS and CDR2 is YFSETQ. The CDR3 has 11 amino acids. Trimming cost V 4 bases and J 6 bases, with 7 bases left between them. CDR3 region: CASSQDSEAFF. CDR3 DNA: TGCGCCAGCAGCCAGGACTCTGAAGCTTTCTTT. The full variable domain, completed using reference TRBV5-1 and TRBJ1-1, is KAGVTQTPRYLIKTRGQQVTLSCSPISGHRSVSWYQQTPGQGLQFLFEYFSETQRNKGNFPGRFSGRQFSNSRSEMNVSTLELGDSALYLCASSQDSEAFFGQGTRLTVV.

This clonotype occurred a few times. The rearrangement joins TRBV7-9 to TRBJ2-3, with 11 bases identical to TRBD2. Germline CDR1 reads SEHNR; CDR2 reads FQNEAQ (reference sequence). The ends lost 4 bases at V and 4 bases at J; junction bases unmatched: 13. The CDR3 sequence is 18 residues long. This CDR3 is CASSSQLPLAGGPDTQYF. CDR3 DNA: TGTGCCAGCAGCTCCCAACTACCTCTAGCGGGGGGCCCAGATACGCAGTATTTT.

This clonotype was seen repeatedly, ten times or more. The chain uses TRBV11-3 and TRBJ1-3; perhaps TRBD1 as D (5 bases). Germline V lookup: CDR1 SGHNT, CDR2 YENEEA. This CDR3 is 15 amino acids long. V dropped 5 bases and J dropped 1 base, with 12 bases sitting between them. As DNA, the CDR3 is TGTGCCAGCAGCCAAGGACAAGCTTCTGGAAACACCATATATTTT. As protein: CASSQGQASGNTIYF.

This clonotype was detected only a few times. The rearrangement links TRBV6-4 to TRBJ1-1; D is uncertain. The germline V gene has CDR1 MRHNA and CDR2 SNTAGT. V lost 5 bases and J lost 1, with 11 bases in between. This CDR3 region has 14 residues. CDR3 bases: TGTGCCAGCAGTCCGGGTCCTGCGAACACTGAAGCTTTCTTT. Protein: CASSPGPANTEAFF.

The table lists this clonotype with a few counts. This rearrangement joins TRBV2 to TRBJ1-4, with 10 bases identical to TRBD1. Germline V gives CDR1 SNHLY, CDR2 FYNNEI. CDR3 length equals 15 residues. J was trimmed by 7 bases and V by 5 bases; bases with no gene match: 7. CDR3 in DNA: TGTGCCAGCAGTACAAACCGGGACAGGGGTGAAAAACTGTTTTTT. Translation gives CASSTNRDRGEKLFF.

The chain links TRBV12-3 or TRBV12-4 to TRBJ1-2; D gene unclear. This CDR3 region has 12 residues. Trimming left V 6 bases short and J 8 bases short, with 13 bases between. CDR3 sequence reads: CASSTSGVGYTF. CDR3 DNA sequence: TGTGCCAGCAGCACATCAGGCGTCGGCTACACCTTC.